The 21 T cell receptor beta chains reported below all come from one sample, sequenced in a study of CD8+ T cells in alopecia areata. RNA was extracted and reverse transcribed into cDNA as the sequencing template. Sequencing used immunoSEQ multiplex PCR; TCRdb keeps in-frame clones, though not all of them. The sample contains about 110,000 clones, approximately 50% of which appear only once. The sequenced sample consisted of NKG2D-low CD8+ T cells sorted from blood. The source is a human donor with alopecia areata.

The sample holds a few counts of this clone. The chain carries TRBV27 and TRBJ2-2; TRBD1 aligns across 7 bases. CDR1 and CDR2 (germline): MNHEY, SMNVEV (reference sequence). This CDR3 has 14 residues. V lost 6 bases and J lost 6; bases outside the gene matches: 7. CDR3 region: CASRTGSGPGELFF. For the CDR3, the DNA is TGTGCCAGCAGGACAGGGTCAGGCCCCGGGGAGCTGTTTTTT.

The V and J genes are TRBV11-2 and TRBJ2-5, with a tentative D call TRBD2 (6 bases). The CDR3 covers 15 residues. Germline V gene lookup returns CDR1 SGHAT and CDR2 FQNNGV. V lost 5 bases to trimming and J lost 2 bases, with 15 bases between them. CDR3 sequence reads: CASSERGGMQETQYF. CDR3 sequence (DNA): TGTGCCAGCAGCGAGAGAGGAGGGATGCAAGAGACCCAGTACTTC.

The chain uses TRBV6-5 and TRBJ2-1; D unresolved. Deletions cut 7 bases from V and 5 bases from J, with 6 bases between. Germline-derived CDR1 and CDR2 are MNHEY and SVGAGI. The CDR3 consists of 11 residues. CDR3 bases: TGTGCCAGCAAGACGGACAATGAGCAGTTCTTC. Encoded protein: CASKTDNEQFF.

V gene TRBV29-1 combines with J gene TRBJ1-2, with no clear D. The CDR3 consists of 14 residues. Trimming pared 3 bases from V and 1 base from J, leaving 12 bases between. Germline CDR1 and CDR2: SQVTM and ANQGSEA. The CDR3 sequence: CSVEVVGDNYGYTF. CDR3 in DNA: TGCAGCGTTGAGGTAGTCGGCGATAACTATGGCTACACCTTC.

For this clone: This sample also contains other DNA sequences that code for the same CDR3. CDR3 sequence: CASSPGSTEAFF. The CDR3 nucleotides read TGTGCCAGCAGCCCCGGGAGTACTGAAGCTTTCTTT. The J gene is TRBJ1-1, the V gene TRBV5-6; no reliable D call. Between the trimmed V and J ends, which lost 4 bases and 5 bases, there was a span of 9 bases. This CDR3 contains 12 residues. Germline CDR1 is SGHDT and CDR2 is YYEEEE.

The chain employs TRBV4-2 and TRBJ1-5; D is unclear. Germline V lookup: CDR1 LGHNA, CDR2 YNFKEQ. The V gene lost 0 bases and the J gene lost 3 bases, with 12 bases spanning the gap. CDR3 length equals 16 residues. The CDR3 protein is CASSQEPRSLNQPQHF. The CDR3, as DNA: TGTGCCAGCAGCCAAGAGCCCAGGTCGCTCAATCAGCCCCAGCATTTT.

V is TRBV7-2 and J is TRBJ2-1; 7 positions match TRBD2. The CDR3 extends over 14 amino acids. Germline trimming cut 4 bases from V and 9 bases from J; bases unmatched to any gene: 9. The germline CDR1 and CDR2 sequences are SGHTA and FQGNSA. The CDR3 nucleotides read TGTGCCAGCAGCTCAGGACTAGAAGGGGCTGAGCAGTTCTTC. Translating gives CASSSGLEGAEQFF.

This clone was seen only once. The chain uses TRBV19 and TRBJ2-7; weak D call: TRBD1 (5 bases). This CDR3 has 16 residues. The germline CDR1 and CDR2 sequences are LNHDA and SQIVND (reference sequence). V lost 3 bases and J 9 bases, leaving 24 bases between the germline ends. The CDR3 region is CASSIRLVHPPQAQYF. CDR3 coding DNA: TGTGCCAGTAGTATTAGGTTGGTCCACCCCCCACAGGCGCAGTACTTC.

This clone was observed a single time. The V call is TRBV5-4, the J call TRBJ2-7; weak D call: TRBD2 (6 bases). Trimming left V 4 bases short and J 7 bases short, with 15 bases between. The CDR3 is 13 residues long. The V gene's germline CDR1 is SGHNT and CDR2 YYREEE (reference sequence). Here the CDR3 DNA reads TGTGCCAGCAGCCTTGGAGGGTCGCGAGAGCAGTACTTC. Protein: CASSLGGSREQYF. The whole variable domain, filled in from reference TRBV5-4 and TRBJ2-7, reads ETGVTQSPTHLIKTRGQQVTLRCSSQSGHNTVSWYQQALGQGPQFIFQYYREEENGRGNFPPRFSGLQFPNYSSELNVNALELDDSALYLCASSLGGSREQYFGPGTRLTVT.

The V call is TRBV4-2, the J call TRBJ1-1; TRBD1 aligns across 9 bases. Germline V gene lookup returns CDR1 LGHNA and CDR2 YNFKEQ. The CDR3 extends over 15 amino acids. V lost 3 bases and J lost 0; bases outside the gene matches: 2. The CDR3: CASSQDRGLNTEAFF. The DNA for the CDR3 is TGTGCCAGCAGCCAGGACAGGGGTTTGAACACTGAAGCTTTCTTT.

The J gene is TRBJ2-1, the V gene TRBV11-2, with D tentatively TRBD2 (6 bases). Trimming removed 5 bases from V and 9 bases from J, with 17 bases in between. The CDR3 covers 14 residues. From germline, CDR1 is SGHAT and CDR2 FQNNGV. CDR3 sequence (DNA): TGTGCCAGCAGCCCAAAGGGAGGAGTTGTTGAGCAGTTCTTC. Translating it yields CASSPKGGVVEQFF.

CDR3: CASSLTTGDRGNPQHF. In DNA form, the CDR3 reads TGTGCCAGCAGCTTGACTACGGGGGACCGCGGGAACCCCCAGCATTTT. The V and J genes are TRBV7-9 and TRBJ1-5; a possible D gene is TRBD1 (5 bases). Germline CDR1 and CDR2: SEHNR and FQNEAQ (reference sequence). Trimming removed 3 bases from V and 10 bases from J, with 22 bases in between. The CDR3 consists of 16 residues.

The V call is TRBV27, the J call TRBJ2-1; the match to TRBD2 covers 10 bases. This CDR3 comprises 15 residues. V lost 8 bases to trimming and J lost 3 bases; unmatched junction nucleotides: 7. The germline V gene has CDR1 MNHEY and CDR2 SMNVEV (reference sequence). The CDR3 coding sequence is TGTGCCAGCGTGTCTAGCGGGAGTATCTACAATGAGCAGTTCTTC. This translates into CASVSSGSIYNEQFF.

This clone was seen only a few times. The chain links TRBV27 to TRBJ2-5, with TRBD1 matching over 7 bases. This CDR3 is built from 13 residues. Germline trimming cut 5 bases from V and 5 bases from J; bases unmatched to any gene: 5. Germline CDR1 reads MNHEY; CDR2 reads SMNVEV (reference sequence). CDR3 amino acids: CASSDRVSETQYF. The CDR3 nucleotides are TGTGCCAGCAGTGACAGGGTGTCGGAGACCCAGTACTTC.

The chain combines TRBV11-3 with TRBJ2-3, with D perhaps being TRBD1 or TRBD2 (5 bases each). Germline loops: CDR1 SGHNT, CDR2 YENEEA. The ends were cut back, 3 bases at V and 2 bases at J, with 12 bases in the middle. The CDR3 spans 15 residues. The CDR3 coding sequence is TGTGCCAGCAGCTTCCTTCGAGGGGCCACAGATACGCAGTATTTT. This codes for CASSFLRGATDTQYF.

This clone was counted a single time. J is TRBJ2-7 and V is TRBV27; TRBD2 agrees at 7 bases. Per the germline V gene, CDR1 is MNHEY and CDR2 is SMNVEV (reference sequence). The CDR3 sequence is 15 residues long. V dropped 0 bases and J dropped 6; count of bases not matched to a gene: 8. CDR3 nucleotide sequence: TGTGCCAGCAGTTTATCGTCGGGAGGTTTGGGCGAGCAGTACTTC. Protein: CASSLSSGGLGEQYF.

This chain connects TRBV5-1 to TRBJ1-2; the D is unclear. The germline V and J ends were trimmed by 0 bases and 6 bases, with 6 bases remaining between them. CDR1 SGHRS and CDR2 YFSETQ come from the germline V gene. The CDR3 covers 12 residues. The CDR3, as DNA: TGCGCCAGCAGCTTGGCACGGAATGGCTACACCTTC. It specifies CASSLARNGYTF. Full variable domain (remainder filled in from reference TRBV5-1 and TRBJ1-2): KAGVTQTPRYLIKTRGQQVTLSCSPISGHRSVSWYQQTPGQGLQFLFEYFSETQRNKGNFPGRFSGRQFSNSRSEMNVSTLELGDSALYLCASSLARNGYTFGSGTRLTVV.

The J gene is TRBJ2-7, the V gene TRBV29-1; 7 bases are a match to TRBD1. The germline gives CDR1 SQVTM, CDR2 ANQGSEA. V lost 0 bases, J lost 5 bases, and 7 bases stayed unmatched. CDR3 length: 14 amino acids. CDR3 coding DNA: TGCAGCGTTGAAGATGTAGGGGGCACGGACGAGCAGTACTTC. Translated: CSVEDVGGTDEQYF.

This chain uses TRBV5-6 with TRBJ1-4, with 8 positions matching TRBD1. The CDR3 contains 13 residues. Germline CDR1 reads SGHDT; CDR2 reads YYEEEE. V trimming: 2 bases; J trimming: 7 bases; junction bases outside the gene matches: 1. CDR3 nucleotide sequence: TGTGCCAGCAGCTTCGGGACAGGTGAAAAACTGTTTTTT. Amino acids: CASSFGTGEKLFF.

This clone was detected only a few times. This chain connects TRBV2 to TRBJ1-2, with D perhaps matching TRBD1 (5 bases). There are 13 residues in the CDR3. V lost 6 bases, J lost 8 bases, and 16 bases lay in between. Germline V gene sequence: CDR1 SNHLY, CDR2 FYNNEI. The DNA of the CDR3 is TGTGCCAGCAGCCCCCCTCGCGGGGACGGCTACACCTTC. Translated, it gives CASSPPRGDGYTF.

The CDR3 nucleotides read TGTGCCAGCAGCAAAGGACAGGGGCTGATGGATACGCAGTATTTT. It is translated as CASSKGQGLMDTQYF. The chain combines TRBV6-1 with TRBJ2-3; 9 nucleotides match TRBD1. There are 15 residues in the CDR3. J was trimmed by 6 bases and V by 6 bases; bases with no gene match: 10. CDR1 and CDR2 (germline): MNHNS, SASEGT.